This T cell receptor beta chain was recovered during a study of CD8 T cells in Susac syndrome. After extraction with the RNeasy kit, roughly 0.45 to 1 ug of the RNA was reverse transcribed using random hexamers. Multiplex PCR with immunoSEQ amplified the TCR beta CDR3 across 54 Vbeta and 13 Jbeta. Each CDR3 protein gets one entry after TCRdb re-called the immunoSEQ multiplex PCR reads with MiXCR. The sample lists fewer than 250,000 distinct CDR3 sequences; approximately 90% were seen once. While CD8+ and CD4+ T cells were isolated negatively, TEMRA cells were enriched by FACS. The CDR3 contains 15 residues. Looked up from germline, CDR1 is SGHVS and CDR2 is FNYEAQ. V was pared by 5 bases and J by 5 bases, with 16 bases between.

Sequencing was done on a sample of CD8+ T cells from PBMCs. The chain joins TRBV7-6 to TRBJ2-1; perhaps TRBD1 as D (6 bases). The source of this sequence is a human donor with multiple sclerosis. The CDR3 sequence is CASSVRPGTNNEQFF. DNA of the CDR3: TGTGCCAGCAGCGTGCGTCCCGGGACAAACAATGAGCAGTTCTTC.